One and the same sample provided the 17 T cell receptor beta chains below, sequenced in a study of T cell changes during pregnancy in multiple sclerosis. Here immunoSEQ multiplex PCR was the method, and the copy in TCRdb shows in-frame clones only, minus some. The repertoire holds about 100,000 clones, around 94% seen once, with around 1.2% in the top ten. The sequenced sample was peripheral blood, obtained in the second trimester of pregnancy. Receptors were obtained from a female donor with multiple sclerosis, enrolled in a pregnancy study.

The chain carries TRBV18 and TRBJ2-7, with D possibly TRBD1 on 5 matching bases. V shed 1 base and J shed 2 bases, with 12 bases lying between them. Looked up from germline, CDR1 is KGHSH and CDR2 is LQKENI. The CDR3 loop spans 15 amino acids. The CDR3, as DNA: TGTGCCAGCTCACCACTCCAACAGGCGGCCTACGAGCAGTACTTC. Translation: CASSPLQQAAYEQYF.

The chain carries TRBV5-1 and TRBJ2-3; TRBD2 matches 10 bases. The CDR3 runs to 16 residues. CDR1 and CDR2 from the germline V gene are SGHRS and YFSETQ. V dropped 3 bases and J dropped 5; count of bases not matched to a gene: 9. The DNA of the CDR3 is TGCGCCAGCAGCTCCTACACTAGCGGGATAGGAGATACGCAGTATTTT. Translating gives CASSSYTSGIGDTQYF. Variable domain in full (rest from reference TRBV5-1 and TRBJ2-3): KAGVTQTPRYLIKTRGQQVTLSCSPISGHRSVSWYQQTPGQGLQFLFEYFSETQRNKGNFPGRFSGRQFSNSRSEMNVSTLELGDSALYLCASSSYTSGIGDTQYFGPGTRLTVL.

The V call is TRBV5-1, the J call TRBJ2-1; D unclear. The germline gives CDR1 SGHRS, CDR2 YFSETQ. The ends were cut back, 3 bases at V and 7 bases at J, with 8 bases in the middle. The CDR3 consists of 12 residues. The CDR3 is CASSSTLNEQFF. In nucleotides, the CDR3 is TGCGCCAGCAGCTCGACTCTGAATGAGCAGTTCTTC.

The table lists this clone with a few counts. The V gene is TRBV14, the J gene TRBJ2-3; 7 bases are a match to TRBD2. The germline V gene has CDR1 SGHDN and CDR2 FVKESK. The CDR3 is made up of 15 amino acids. Unmatched junction bases numbered 14, after V lost 8 bases and J lost 6 bases. The CDR3 nucleotides are TGTGCCAGCCAAAGCCGGGGAGGGCCCGAGGATACGCAGTATTTT. This gives the protein CASQSRGGPEDTQYF.

This rearrangement joins TRBV21-1 to TRBJ1-1; the table calls TRBD1, which could not be checked here. TRBV21-1 is marked as a pseudogene. CDR3 length equals 14 residues. Written as DNA, the CDR3 is TGTGCCAGCAGCACGGGGACAGTGAACACTGAAGCTTTCTTT. As protein: CASSTGTVNTEAFF.

The DNA of the CDR3 is TGCGCCAGCAGCCGCCCTCCAAGGGGCCCTTACAATGAGCAGTTCTTC. Translation: CASSRPPRGPYNEQFF. The rearrangement uses TRBV5-1 and TRBJ2-1; maybe TRBD1 (5 bases). This CDR3 comprises 16 residues. V lost 4 bases and J 4 bases, leaving 18 bases between the germline ends. The germline CDR1 and CDR2 sequences are SGHRS and YFSETQ.

The V call is TRBV28, the J call TRBJ2-7, with TRBD2 as a possible D gene (6 bases). The CDR3 contains 12 residues. Germline V lookup: CDR1 MDHEN, CDR2 SYDVKM. Trimming took 7 bases from V and 1 from J, leaving 8 bases between them. The CDR3 DNA reads as TGTGCCAGCACGGGGGTTTCCTACGAGCAGTACTTC. Translating it yields CASTGVSYEQYF.

The chain recombines TRBV5-1 with TRBJ2-3, with 11 bases lining up with TRBD2. The CDR3 runs to 15 residues. CDR1 is SGHRS and CDR2 is YFSETQ in the germline V gene. V gave up 4 bases and J gave up 4 bases; unmatched junction bases: 5. CDR3 sequence reads: CASSGSGRGADTQYF. The CDR3 DNA reads as TGCGCCAGCAGCGGTAGCGGGAGGGGTGCAGATACGCAGTATTTT.

J is TRBJ2-5 and V is TRBV7-2, with D unclear. V lost 3 bases to trimming and J lost 3 bases, with 8 bases between them. CDR3 length: 13 amino acids. CDR1 is SGHTA, CDR2 FQGNSA, per germline. CDR3 amino acids: CASSFTHKETQYF. The CDR3 DNA reads TGTGCCAGCAGCTTTACACATAAAGAGACCCAGTACTTC.

This clone was detected many times. The rearrangement links TRBV19 to TRBJ1-2; 8 bases map to TRBD1. Per the germline V gene, CDR1 is LNHDA and CDR2 is SQIVND (reference sequence). V was pared by 3 bases and J by 5 bases, with 8 bases of the junction left unmatched. The CDR3 length is 15 residues. CDR3 coding DNA: TGTGCCAGTAGTATGGGGCCAGGGGGCGTTTATGGCTACACCTTC. It yields the protein CASSMGPGGVYGYTF.

V is TRBV28 and J is TRBJ1-5, with 7 bases matching TRBD1. The CDR3 is made up of 14 amino acids. Germline CDR1 reads MDHEN; CDR2 reads SYDVKM. The ends lost 11 bases at V and 5 bases at J; junction bases unmatched: 12. The CDR3: CASRQGGRDQPQHF. CDR3 DNA: TGTGCCTCTCGGCAAGGGGGCAGAGATCAGCCCCAGCATTTT.

The chain recombines TRBV19 with TRBJ2-1, with D possibly TRBD2 on 6 matching bases. Trimming cost V 6 bases and J 6 bases, with 12 bases left between them. The length of the CDR3 is 13 residues. Germline lookup yields CDR1 LNHDA and CDR2 SQIVND (reference sequence). CDR3 nucleotides: TGTGCCAGTAGCTTCAATAGCGGCAATGAGCAGTTCTTC. Protein product: CASSFNSGNEQFF.

J is TRBJ1-2 and V is TRBV27, with D tentatively TRBD1 (6 bases). Germline CDR1 reads MNHEY; CDR2 reads SMNVEV (reference sequence). Trimming pared 2 bases from V and 2 bases from J, leaving 18 bases between. This CDR3 spans 17 amino acids. This CDR3 is CASSLVSGASGNYGYTF. DNA of the CDR3: TGTGCCAGCAGTTTAGTGTCAGGGGCATCGGGAAACTATGGCTACACCTTC.

The V call is TRBV23-1, the J call TRBJ2-7, with TRBD2 matching 12 bases. TRBV23-1 is an ORF, with its function uncertain. The CDR3 contains 17 residues. The ends lost 2 bases at V and 4 bases at J; junction bases unmatched: 9. This chain's CDR3 is CASSQPRTSGIRYEQYF. The CDR3 coding sequence is TGCGCCAGCAGTCAACCTCGGACTAGCGGGATAAGGTACGAGCAGTACTTC.

In its sample, this clone was seen once. The rearrangement joins TRBV5-6 to TRBJ2-3; TRBD1 aligns across 7 bases. The CDR3 is 15 amino acids. From germline, CDR1 is SGHDT and CDR2 YYEEEE. V lost 5 bases to trimming and J lost 1 base; unmatched junction nucleotides: 7. The CDR3 region has the DNA TGTGCCAGCAGTTCCGCTGGGACAGGCACAGATACGCAGTATTTT. It translates to CASSSAGTGTDTQYF.

The genes are TRBV7-9 and TRBJ2-1; D possibly corresponds to TRBD1 (6 bases). The germline V gene encodes CDR1 SEHNR and CDR2 FQNEAQ (reference sequence). V shed 6 bases and J shed 10 bases, with 25 bases lying between them. The CDR3 sequence is 16 residues long. In DNA, the CDR3 is TGTGCCAGCAGTCCCCCAGGGGTGTCGGGTACGAGCGAGCAGTTCTTC. This sequence encodes CASSPPGVSGTSEQFF. Variable domain in full (rest from reference TRBV7-9 and TRBJ2-1): DTGVSQNPRHKITKRGQNVTFRCDPISEHNRLYWYRQTLGQGPEFLTYFQNEAQLEKSRLLSDRFSAERPKGSFSTLEIQRTEQGDSAMYLCASSPPGVSGTSEQFFGPGTRLTVL.

A few counts support this clone. The chain uses TRBV7-9 and TRBJ1-2, with no clear D. This CDR3 comprises 13 residues. Trimming cost V 4 bases and J 3 bases, with 9 bases left between them. Germline V gene sequence: CDR1 SEHNR, CDR2 FQNEAQ (reference sequence). The CDR3 coding sequence is TGTGCCAGCAGCTCCGGGGTTTACTATGGCTACACCTTC. This codes for CASSSGVYYGYTF. Filled out from reference TRBV7-9 and TRBJ1-2, the complete variable domain reads DTGVSQNPRHKITKRGQNVTFRCDPISEHNRLYWYRQTLGQGPEFLTYFQNEAQLEKSRLLSDRFSAERPKGSFSTLEIQRTEQGDSAMYLCASSSGVYYGYTFGSGTRLTVV.